The 14 T cell receptor beta chains reported below all come from one sample, sequenced in a study of blood T cell repertoires in COVID-19. Measured with immunoSEQ multiplex PCR; TCRdb has only the in-frame clones, and not every one. The sample holds some 100,000 clones, 80% seen once. The sequencing input was peripheral blood. These TCRs come from a man between 65 and 80 years old with active or convalescent COVID-19.

This rearrangement joins TRBV28 to TRBJ2-5; D remains ambiguous. V was cut by 2 bases and J by 5 bases, with 9 bases left in between. In germline, CDR1 is MDHEN, CDR2 SYDVKM. The CDR3 sequence is 13 residues long. This CDR3 reads CASSLGQLETQYF. DNA for the CDR3: TGTGCCAGCAGTTTAGGGCAGCTGGAGACCCAGTACTTC.

This chain uses TRBV3-1 (or the pseudogene TRBV3-2) with TRBJ1-4, with D possibly being TRBD1 (6 bases). The CDR3 is 14 residues long. Looked up from germline, CDR1 is LGHDT and CDR2 is YNNKEL (reference sequence). Trimming shortened V by 1 base and J by 4 bases, and 7 bases separated the two germline ends. CDR3 DNA: TGTGCCAGCAGCCAAGGACAGGTTAATGAAAAACTGTTTTTT. It translates to CASSQGQVNEKLFF.

The chain employs TRBV14 and TRBJ2-7, with D possibly TRBD2 on 5 matching bases. Germline V lookup: CDR1 SGHDN, CDR2 FVKESK. This CDR3 is built from 15 residues. V shed 0 bases and J shed 6 bases, with 15 bases lying between them. CDR3 loop: CASSQDARDYGEQYF. In DNA, the CDR3 is TGTGCCAGCAGCCAAGACGCCAGAGACTACGGCGAGCAGTACTTC.

The chain couples TRBV28 to TRBJ1-1; perhaps TRBD1 as D (6 bases). V was pared by 6 bases and J by 2 bases, with 22 bases between. CDR3 size: 17 residues. The germline V gene has CDR1 MDHEN and CDR2 SYDVKM. CDR3 region: CASRSPGEFLLNTEAFF. The CDR3 coding sequence is TGTGCCAGCAGGAGTCCAGGGGAATTTCTTTTAAACACTGAAGCTTTCTTT.

This clone has just one count. The chain couples TRBV2 to TRBJ2-1; 13 nucleotides agree with TRBD2. Per the germline V gene, CDR1 is SNHLY and CDR2 is FYNNEI. V dropped 3 bases and J dropped 9; count of bases not matched to a gene: 8. The CDR3 contains 16 residues. The CDR3 protein is CASSDGTSGTILEQFF. In nucleotides, the CDR3 is TGTGCCAGCAGTGACGGGACTAGCGGGACAATACTTGAGCAGTTCTTC. Based on the CDR3 plus reference TRBV2 and TRBJ2-1, the full variable domain is EPEVTQTPSHQVTQMGQEVILRCVPISNHLYFYWYRQILGQKVEFLVSFYNNEISEKSEIFDDQFSVERPDGSNFTLKIRSTKLEDSAMYFCASSDGTSGTILEQFFGPGTRLTVL.

The gene calls are TRBV11-2 and TRBJ2-1, with 9 bases identical to TRBD1. Germline V gene data show CDR1 as SGHAT and CDR2 as FQNNGV. Unmatched junction bases numbered 19, after V lost 5 bases and J lost 14 bases. This CDR3 is built from 16 residues. In DNA form, the CDR3 reads TGTGCCAGCAGCCCGGGAGCCCGGACAGGGGTCGGCGACAAGTTCTTC. It codes for CASSPGARTGVGDKFF.

V is TRBV19 and J is TRBJ2-7; tentatively, D is TRBD2 (5 bases). Germline V lookup: CDR1 LNHDA, CDR2 SQIVND (reference sequence). V was shortened by 3 bases and J by 1 base, with 31 bases between the two germline ends. The CDR3 consists of 21 residues. CDR3 nucleotide sequence: TGTGCCAGTAGTATTGGGCCCCTTGTCCGGGGTCCGGTCCGAGGGTCCTACGAGCAGTACTTC. Translating gives CASSIGPLVRGPVRGSYEQYF.

The chain joins TRBV24-1 to TRBJ2-3; 8 bases map to TRBD1. CDR3 size: 16 residues. V trimming: 3 bases; J trimming: 0 bases; junction bases outside the gene matches: 4. The germline CDR1 and CDR2 sequences are KGHDR and SFDVKD. Written as DNA, the CDR3 is TGTGCCACCAGTGATCCGACAGGGGCCAGCACAGATACGCAGTATTTT. Translation gives CATSDPTGASTDTQYF.

The chain is built from TRBV25-1 and TRBJ2-2, with TRBD2 as a possible D gene (6 bases). Trimming removed 4 bases from V and 3 bases from J, with 6 bases in between. The CDR3 length is 13 residues. Germline loops: CDR1 MGHDK, CDR2 SYGVNS. The CDR3 reads CASSAGDTGELFF. DNA of the CDR3: TGTGCCAGCAGTGCGGGAGACACCGGGGAGCTGTTTTTT.

The chain combines TRBV4-2 with TRBJ2-7; D is perhaps TRBD2 (6 bases). The germline V and J ends were trimmed by 0 bases and 4 bases, with 16 bases remaining between them. Germline values: CDR1 LGHNA, CDR2 YNFKEQ. The CDR3 covers 16 residues. The CDR3 here is CASSQEFRVAVYEQYF. The CDR3 DNA follows: TGTGCCAGCAGCCAAGAGTTTAGAGTAGCGGTGTACGAGCAGTACTTC.

The gene calls are TRBV3-1 (or the pseudogene TRBV3-2) and TRBJ1-2; 7 bases agree with TRBD1. With 1 base clipped from V and 5 bases from J, the junction kept 4 bases outside the gene matches. The CDR3 spans 14 residues. Germline V CDR1 and CDR2: LGHDT, YNNKEL (reference sequence). This CDR3 is CASSQGGRGYGYTF. The CDR3 region has the DNA TGTGCCAGCAGCCAAGGGGGCAGGGGGTATGGCTACACCTTC.

The J gene is TRBJ2-2, the V gene TRBV5-6; D call uncertain. The CDR3 is made up of 12 amino acids. Germline assignment: CDR1 SGHDT and CDR2 YYEEEE. The V end lost 0 bases, the J end lost 7 bases, and 4 bases lay between the germline ends. The CDR3 DNA reads as TGTGCCAGCAGCTTGGGTATCGGGGAGCTGTTTTTT. It specifies CASSLGIGELFF.

The rearrangement links TRBV5-1 to TRBJ1-1; 7 bases match TRBD1. V lost 4 bases, J lost 7 bases, and 4 bases stayed unmatched. The CDR3 runs 12 residues. Per germline, CDR1 SGHRS and CDR2 YFSETQ. The CDR3 loop is CASSQDRFEAFF. DNA for the CDR3: TGCGCCAGCAGCCAGGACAGGTTTGAAGCTTTCTTT.

The chain uses TRBV7-8 and TRBJ2-1; D uncertain. The V end was cut by 2 bases, the J end by 1 base, with 12 bases between. CDR1 and CDR2 from the germline V gene are SGHVS and FQNEAQ. The CDR3 covers 16 residues. Written as DNA, the CDR3 is TGTGCCAGCAGCTTAAATCCTGGCAGATCCTACAATGAGCAGTTCTTC. Its protein is CASSLNPGRSYNEQFF.